The T cell receptor (beta chain) under discussion was sequenced for a study of OX40 agonist ivuxolimab in advanced cancers. Profiled with immunoSEQ multiplex PCR; TCRdb holds only in-frame clones, not every one. Among about 12,000 clones listed, approximately 62% were seen once. The TCR was taken from an adult with an advanced solid tumor such as melanoma, head and neck, liver or kidney cancer. The sample here was CD4+ or CD8+ T cells sorted from blood, taken in a trial of the OX40 agonist ivuxolimab.

The CDR3 coding sequence is TGTGCCAGCAGCTGGTTGGATAGTCCTTCAGATACGCAGTATTTT. This translates into CASSWLDSPSDTQYF. The chain links TRBV5-8 to TRBJ2-3, with unresolved D. Trimming cost V 3 bases and J 4 bases, with 15 bases left between them. Germline CDR1 reads SGHTS; CDR2 reads YDEGEE. This CDR3 is built from 15 residues.